The clone carrying this TCR beta chain was counted only a few times. No antigen is known for it. The source of the sample is a study of T cells in localized non-small cell lung cancer. The study's findings and limits: Uninvolved adjacent lung showed the highest T cell clonality, exceeding tumor. The study detected a median around 61 of the top 100 tumor clones in adjacent lung. Heterogeneity cannot be ruled out, as sequencing used one tumor region only.

The CDR3 spans 13 residues. V was pared by 3 bases and J by 8 bases, with 13 bases between. CDR1 SGDLS and CDR2 YYNGEE come from the germline V gene. This table comes from immunoSEQ multiplex PCR, and its TCRdb copy is limited to in-frame clones, with some not included. The table has more than 2,000 clones, about 22% seen once. The specimen was lung tumor tissue, collected before any cancer treatment. The chain has TRBV9 and TRBJ2-3; D is perhaps TRBD2 (5 bases). The sequence came from a woman aged 40 to 75 with stage I lung adenocarcinoma. CDR3 sequence (DNA): TGTGCCAGCAGCGGCGCTAGTGAGGGTACGCAGTATTTT. This encodes CASSGASEGTQYF.